Shown below are 22 T cell receptor beta chains from a single sample sequenced in a study of T cell repertoires in cytomegalovirus infection. Their antigen targets remain unknown. TCRdb fed the reads into MiXCR, producing one record per CDR3 protein. The sample yields approximately 500,000 distinct CDR3 sequences, around 30% seen once. The material was cultured PBMCs, obtained from culture after CMV antigen stimulation. These receptors all come from a human donor in good health (CMV status not recorded). Some clones in this sample may be carry-over from other donors' samples.

This clonotype came up once. The chain joins TRBV7-6 to TRBJ1-1, with 8 bases matching TRBD1. Germline CDR1 reads SGHVS; CDR2 reads FNYEAQ. This CDR3 comprises 20 residues. With 1 base clipped from V and 4 bases from J, the junction kept 20 bases outside the gene matches. The CDR3 coding sequence is TGTGCCAGCAGCTTAGGACAATCTCGGCCTATAACAGGGGGACCCACTGAAGCTTTCTTT. Translating gives CASSLGQSRPITGGPTEAFF.

This clonotype was detected many times. The chain combines TRBV7-8 with TRBJ2-3; no clear D gene. CDR3 length: 15 amino acids. Germline values: CDR1 SGHVS, CDR2 FQNEAQ. V lost 5 bases and J lost 1, with 13 bases in between. The chain's CDR3 is CASSGIGVGTDTQYF. DNA for the CDR3: TGTGCCAGCAGCGGGATTGGAGTCGGCACAGATACGCAGTATTTT.

This clonotype was observed a handful of times. The chain uses TRBV5-1 and TRBJ2-3; 9 bases line up with TRBD2. The CDR3 has 16 amino acids. From germline, CDR1 is SGHRS and CDR2 YFSETQ. V gave up 0 bases and J gave up 5 bases; unmatched junction bases: 7. Here the CDR3 reads CASSLESILAGDTQYF. CDR3 in DNA: TGCGCCAGCAGCTTGGAGTCGATACTAGCGGGAGATACGCAGTATTTT.

To note about this clonotype: At one boundary the junction diverges from the germline segment, which might be a read error. The chain uses TRBV20-1 and TRBJ2-7, with 10 bases matching TRBD2. The germline gives CDR1 DFQATT, CDR2 SNEGSKA (reference sequence). The CDR3 is 16 residues long. The CDR3 spells CSARGLAEPIEDEQYF. The CDR3 bases are TGCAGTGCGAGAGGACTAGCGGAACCGATAGAGGACGAGCAGTACTTC.

This clonotype came up a few times. The V call is TRBV25-1, the J call TRBJ2-7; 8 bases line up with TRBD1. The ends lost 6 bases at V and 6 bases at J; junction bases unmatched: 13. The germline CDR1 and CDR2 sequences are MGHDK and SYGVNS. The CDR3 contains 15 residues. For the CDR3, the DNA is TGTGCCAGCAGCGTAGGGACAGGAAGTATGAGCGAGCAGTACTTC. Translation: CASSVGTGSMSEQYF.

This clonotype has a handful of counts. The chain combines TRBV7-9 with TRBJ1-2; D gene uncertain. V dropped 4 bases and J dropped 1 base, with 7 bases sitting between them. Germline-derived CDR1 and CDR2 are SEHNR and FQNEAQ (reference sequence). The CDR3 consists of 13 residues. CDR3 residues: CASSSSLNYGYTF. The CDR3 coding sequence is TGTGCCAGCAGCTCCAGTCTTAACTATGGCTACACCTTC.

On this clonotype itself: Since a much larger clone is just one base distant, this may be a read error. This chain links TRBV7-2 with TRBJ1-1; 9 nucleotides align to TRBD1. The trim removed 7 bases at V and 8 bases at J, leaving 11 bases unmatched. The CDR3 covers 14 residues. CDR1 is SGHTA and CDR2 is FQGNSA in the germline V gene. The CDR3 loop reads CASTPLGQGGEAFF. The DNA for the CDR3 is TGTGCCAGCACCCCACTGGGACAGGGAGGAGAAGCTTTCTTT.

The V and J genes are TRBV5-1 and TRBJ2-7, with 8 bases lining up with TRBD2. The germline V gene has CDR1 SGHRS and CDR2 YFSETQ. The CDR3 contains 17 residues. V was pared by 2 bases and J by 3 bases, with 13 bases of the junction left unmatched. CDR3 sequence: CASSFDASGLSGYEQYF. Here the CDR3 DNA reads TGCGCCAGCAGCTTCGATGCTAGCGGGCTATCAGGCTACGAGCAGTACTTC.

This chain joins TRBV5-4 and TRBJ1-1, with D perhaps matching TRBD1 (6 bases). CDR1 is SGHNT, CDR2 YYREEE, per germline (reference sequence). The ends were cut back, 9 bases at V and 1 base at J, with 13 bases in the middle. The CDR3 has 13 amino acids. CDR3 sequence (DNA): TGTGCCACCGTAGACAGGCGGAACACTGAAGCTTTCTTT. It is translated as CATVDRRNTEAFF.

The genes are TRBV12-3 or TRBV12-4 and TRBJ2-7, with a weak D call TRBD2 (6 bases). The CDR3 is 11 amino acids. V was cut by 6 bases and J by 9 bases, with 12 bases left in between. This CDR3 is CASRDPAGQYF. CDR3 DNA sequence: TGTGCCAGCAGAGACCCAGCGGGGCAGTACTTC.

This clonotype has just a few counts. The rearrangement uses TRBV11-3 and TRBJ2-7; D possibly uses TRBD1 or TRBD2 (5 bases each). Germline CDR1 is SGHNT and CDR2 is YENEEA. Trimming stripped 2 bases from V and 7 bases from J, with 18 bases between. The CDR3 consists of 15 residues. CDR3 in amino acids: CASSLPLMGPGEQYV. The CDR3 coding sequence is TGTGCCAGCAGCTTACCCCTGATGGGGCCGGGGGAGCAGTACGTC.

Only a few counts were recorded for this clonotype. Here the CDR3 reads CASSSFINYGYTF. CDR3 DNA sequence: TGTGCCAGCAGCTCCTTTATCAACTATGGCTACACCTTC. The chain employs TRBV7-2 and TRBJ1-2; D is undetermined. CDR1 is SGHTA and CDR2 is FQGNSA in the germline V gene. Trimming removed 4 bases at V and 2 bases at J, with 8 bases between. This CDR3 spans 13 amino acids.

This clonotype was seen a few times. This chain joins TRBV7-9 and TRBJ1-5; D unresolved. CDR1 is SEHNR, CDR2 FQNEAQ, per germline (reference sequence). CDR3 length: 15 residues. Deletions cut 6 bases from V and 0 bases from J, with 12 bases between. The CDR3 reads CASSPWDGSNQPQHF. CDR3 coding DNA: TGTGCCAGCAGTCCTTGGGATGGTAGCAATCAGCCCCAGCATTTT.

In this sample, this clonotype turned up a few times. CDR3 protein: CASSNTGTLGETQYF. The CDR3 DNA sequence: TGCGCCAGCAGCAATACCGGGACGCTTGGAGAGACCCAGTACTTC. V is TRBV5-1 and J is TRBJ2-5; D could derive from TRBD1 or TRBD2 (5 bases each). Trimming took off 4 bases at V and 4 bases at J, with 17 bases between the two ends. The CDR3 length is 15 residues. Germline V gene lookup returns CDR1 SGHRS and CDR2 YFSETQ.

This clonotype appeared a single time. The V gene is TRBV6-1, the J gene TRBJ2-7; TRBD1 matches 9 bases. This CDR3 is built from 15 residues. Germline loops: CDR1 MNHNS, CDR2 SASEGT. Trimming took 5 bases from V and 7 from J; bases not matched to a gene: 12. The CDR3 DNA sequence: TGTGCCAGCAGTATTACCGGGACAGGGACACCAGAGCAGTACTTC. It encodes CASSITGTGTPEQYF.

This rearrangement joins TRBV12-3 or TRBV12-4 to TRBJ2-3; possible D gene TRBD1, 6 bases. V was cut by 6 bases and J by 0 bases, with 10 bases left in between. The CDR3 consists of 14 residues. In nucleotides, the CDR3 is TGTGCCAGCAGCGCCCAGGGGAGCACAGATACGCAGTATTTT. Its translation: CASSAQGSTDTQYF.

The V gene is TRBV12-3 or TRBV12-4, the J gene TRBJ1-6; tentatively, D is TRBD1 (6 bases). The germline V and J ends were trimmed by 3 bases and 9 bases, with 12 bases remaining between them. The CDR3 is made up of 14 amino acids. The CDR3 DNA sequence: TGTGCCAGCAGTTTGGGGGCAGGGAGTTCACCCCTCCACTTT. It translates to CASSLGAGSSPLHF.

This clonotype was found many times. The rearrangement joins TRBV7-2 to TRBJ2-1; D is uncertain. The CDR3 has 11 amino acids. The germline V and J ends were trimmed by 1 base and 15 bases, with 10 bases remaining between them. The germline V gene encodes CDR1 SGHTA and CDR2 FQGNSA. The CDR3 region is CASSLDLKLFF. CDR3 sequence (DNA): TGTGCCAGCAGCTTAGACTTGAAGCTGTTCTTC.

The genes are TRBV18 and TRBJ2-3; D not certain. This CDR3 region has 13 residues. V was cut by 1 base and J by 2 bases, with 4 bases left in between. CDR1 is KGHSH and CDR2 is LQKENI in the germline V gene. The CDR3 DNA sequence: TGTGCCAGCTCACCACAGTCCACAGATACGCAGTATTTT. This gives the protein CASSPQSTDTQYF.

The chain is built from TRBV20-1 and TRBJ2-1; 8 bases are a match to TRBD1. Trimming cost V 0 bases and J 6 bases; bases outside gene matches: 7. The CDR3 extends over 15 amino acids. Germline-derived CDR1 and CDR2 are DFQATT and SNEGSKA (reference sequence). CDR3 amino acids: CSARDRKTGANEQFF. For the CDR3, the DNA is TGCAGTGCTAGAGATCGGAAGACAGGGGCCAATGAGCAGTTCTTC.

This clonotype was detected many times. The rearrangement uses TRBV7-2 and TRBJ2-6; no definite D call. The V end was cut by 1 base, the J end by 0 bases, with 4 bases between. Germline CDR1 SGHTA, CDR2 FQGNSA. CDR3 length: 15 amino acids. Written as DNA, the CDR3 is TGTGCCAGCAGCTTAGACCACTCTGGGGCCAACGTCCTGACTTTC. Protein product: CASSLDHSGANVLTF.

This rearrangement joins TRBV4-3 to TRBJ2-1; 9 bases are a match to TRBD1. CDR1 LGHNA and CDR2 YSLEER come from the germline V gene. This CDR3 comprises 17 residues. The trim removed 1 base at V and 5 bases at J, leaving 9 bases unmatched. The CDR3 sequence is CASSQGVGQGRHNEQFF. CDR3 in DNA: TGCGCCAGCAGCCAAGGGGTGGGACAGGGTCGCCACAATGAGCAGTTCTTC.